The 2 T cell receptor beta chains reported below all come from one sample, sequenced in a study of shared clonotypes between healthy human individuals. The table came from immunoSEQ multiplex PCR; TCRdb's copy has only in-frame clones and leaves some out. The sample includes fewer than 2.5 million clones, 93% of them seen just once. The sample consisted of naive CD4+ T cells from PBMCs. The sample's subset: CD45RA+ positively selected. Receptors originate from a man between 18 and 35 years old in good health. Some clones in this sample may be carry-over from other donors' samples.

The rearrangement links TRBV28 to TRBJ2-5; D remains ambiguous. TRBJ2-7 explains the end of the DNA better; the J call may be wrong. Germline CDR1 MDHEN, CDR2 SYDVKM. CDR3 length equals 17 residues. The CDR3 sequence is CASSSLRSGKNPYEQYF. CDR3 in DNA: TGTGCCAGCAGTTCTCTCAGATCCGGAAAAAACCCCTACGAGCAGTACTTC.

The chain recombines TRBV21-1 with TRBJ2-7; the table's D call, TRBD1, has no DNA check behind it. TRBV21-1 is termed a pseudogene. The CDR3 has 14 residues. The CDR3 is CASSKGGQGYEQYF. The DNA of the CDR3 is TGTGCCAGCAGCAAAGGGGGACAGGGTTACGAGCAGTACTTC.